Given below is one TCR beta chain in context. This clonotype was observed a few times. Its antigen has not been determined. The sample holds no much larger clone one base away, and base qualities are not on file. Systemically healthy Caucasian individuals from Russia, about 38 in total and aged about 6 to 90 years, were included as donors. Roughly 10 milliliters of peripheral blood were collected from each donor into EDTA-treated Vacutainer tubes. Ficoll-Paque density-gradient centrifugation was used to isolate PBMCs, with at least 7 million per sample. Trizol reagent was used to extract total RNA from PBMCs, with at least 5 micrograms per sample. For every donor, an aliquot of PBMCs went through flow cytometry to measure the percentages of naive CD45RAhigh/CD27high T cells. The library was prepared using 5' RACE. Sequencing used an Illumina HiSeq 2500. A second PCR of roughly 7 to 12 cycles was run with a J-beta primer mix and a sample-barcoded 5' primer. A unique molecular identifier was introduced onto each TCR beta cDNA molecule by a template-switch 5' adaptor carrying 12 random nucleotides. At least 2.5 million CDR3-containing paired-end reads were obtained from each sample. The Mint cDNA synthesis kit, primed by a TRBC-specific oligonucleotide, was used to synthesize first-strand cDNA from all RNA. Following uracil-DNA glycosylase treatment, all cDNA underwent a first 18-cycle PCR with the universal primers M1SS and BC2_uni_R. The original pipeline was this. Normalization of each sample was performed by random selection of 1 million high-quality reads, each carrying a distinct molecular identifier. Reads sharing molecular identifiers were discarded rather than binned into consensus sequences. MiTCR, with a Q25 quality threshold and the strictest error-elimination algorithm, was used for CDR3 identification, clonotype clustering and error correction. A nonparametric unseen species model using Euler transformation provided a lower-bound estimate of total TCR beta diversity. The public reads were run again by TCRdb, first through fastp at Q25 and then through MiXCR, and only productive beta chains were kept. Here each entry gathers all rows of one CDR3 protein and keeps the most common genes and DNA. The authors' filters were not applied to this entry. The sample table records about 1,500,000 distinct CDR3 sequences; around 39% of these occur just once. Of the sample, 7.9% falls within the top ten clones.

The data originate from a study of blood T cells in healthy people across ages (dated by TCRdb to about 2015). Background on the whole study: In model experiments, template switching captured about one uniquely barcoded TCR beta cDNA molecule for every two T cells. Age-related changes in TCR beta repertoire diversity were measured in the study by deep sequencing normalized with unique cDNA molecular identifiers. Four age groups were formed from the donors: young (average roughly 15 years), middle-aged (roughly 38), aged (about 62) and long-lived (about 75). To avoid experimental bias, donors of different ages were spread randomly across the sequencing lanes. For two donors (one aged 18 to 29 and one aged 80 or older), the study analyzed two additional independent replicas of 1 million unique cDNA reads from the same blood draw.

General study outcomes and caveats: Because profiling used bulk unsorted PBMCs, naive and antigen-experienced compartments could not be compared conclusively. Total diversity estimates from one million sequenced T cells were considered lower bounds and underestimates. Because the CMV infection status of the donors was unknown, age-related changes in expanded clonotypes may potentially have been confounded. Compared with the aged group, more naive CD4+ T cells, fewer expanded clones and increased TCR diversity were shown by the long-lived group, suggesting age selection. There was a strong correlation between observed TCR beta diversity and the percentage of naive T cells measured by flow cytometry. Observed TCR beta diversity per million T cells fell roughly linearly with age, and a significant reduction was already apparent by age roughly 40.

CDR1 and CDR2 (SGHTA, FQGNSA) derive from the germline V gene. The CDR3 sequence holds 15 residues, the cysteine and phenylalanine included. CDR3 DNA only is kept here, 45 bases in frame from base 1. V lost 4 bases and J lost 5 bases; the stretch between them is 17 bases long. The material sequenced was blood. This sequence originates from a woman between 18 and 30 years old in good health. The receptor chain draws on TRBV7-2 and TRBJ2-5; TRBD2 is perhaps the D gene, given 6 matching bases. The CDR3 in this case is CASSWRASYVETQYF. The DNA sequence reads TGTGCCAGCAGCTGGAGGGCTAGTTACGTGGAGACCCAGTACTTC. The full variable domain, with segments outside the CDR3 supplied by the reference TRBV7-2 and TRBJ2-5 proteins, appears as GAGVSQSPSNKVTEKGKDVELRCDPISGHTALYWYRQSLGQGLEFLIYFQGNSAPDKSGLPSDRFSAERTGGSVSTLTIQRTQQEDSAVYLCASSWRASYVETQYFGPGTRLLVL.